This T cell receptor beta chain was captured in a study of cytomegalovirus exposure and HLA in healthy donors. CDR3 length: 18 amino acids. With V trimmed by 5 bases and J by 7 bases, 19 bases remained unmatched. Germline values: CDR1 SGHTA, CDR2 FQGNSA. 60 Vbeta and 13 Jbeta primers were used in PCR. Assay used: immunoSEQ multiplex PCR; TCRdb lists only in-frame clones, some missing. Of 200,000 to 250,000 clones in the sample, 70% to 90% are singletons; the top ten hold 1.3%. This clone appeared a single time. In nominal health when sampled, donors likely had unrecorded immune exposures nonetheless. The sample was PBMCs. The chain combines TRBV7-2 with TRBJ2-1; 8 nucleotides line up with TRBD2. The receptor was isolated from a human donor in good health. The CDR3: CASSPRGRTAGVWNEQFF. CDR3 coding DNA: TGTGCCAGCAGCCCCCGGGGTCGTACAGCGGGAGTGTGGAATGAGCAGTTCTTC.